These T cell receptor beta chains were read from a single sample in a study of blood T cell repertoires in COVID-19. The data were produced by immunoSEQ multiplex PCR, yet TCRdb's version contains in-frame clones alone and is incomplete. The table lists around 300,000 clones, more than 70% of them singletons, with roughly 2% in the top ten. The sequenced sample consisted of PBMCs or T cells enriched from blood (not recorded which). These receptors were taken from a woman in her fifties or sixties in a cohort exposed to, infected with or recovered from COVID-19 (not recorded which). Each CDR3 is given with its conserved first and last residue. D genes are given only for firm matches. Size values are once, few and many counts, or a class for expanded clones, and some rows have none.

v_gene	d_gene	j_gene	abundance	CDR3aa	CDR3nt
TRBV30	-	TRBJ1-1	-	CAWSELKNTEAFF	TGTGCCTGGAGTGAACTGAAAAACACTGAAGCTTTCTTT
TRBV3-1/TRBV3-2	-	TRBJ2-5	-	CASSSYGRWETQYF	TGTGCCAGCAGCTCTTACGGGAGATGGGAGACCCAGTACTTC
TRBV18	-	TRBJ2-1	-	CASSPSSGRTSSYNEQFF	TGTGCCAGCTCACCCTCTTCAGGGCGGACGAGCTCCTACAATGAGCAGTTCTTC
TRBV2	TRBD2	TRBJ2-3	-	CASGTSVSTDTQYF	TGTGCCAGCGGGACTAGCGTGAGCACAGATACGCAGTATTTT
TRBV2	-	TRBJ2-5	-	CASTLVRTGETQYF	TGTGCCAGCACCTTGGTCAGGACGGGGGAGACCCAGTACTTC
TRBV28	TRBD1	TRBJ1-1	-	CASSFPSDRSNTEAFF	TGTGCCAGCAGTTTTCCATCGGACAGGTCGAACACTGAAGCTTTCTTT
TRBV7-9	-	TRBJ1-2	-	CASSPAGRTNYGYTF	TGTGCCAGCAGCCCCGCAGGGAGGACTAACTATGGCTACACCTTC
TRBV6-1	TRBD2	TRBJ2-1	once	CASSELLTSLYNEQFF	TGTGCCAGCAGTGAATTGTTGACTAGCCTATACAATGAGCAGTTCTTC
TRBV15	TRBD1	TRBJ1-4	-	CATRGTGQGRTNEKLFF	TGTGCCACCCGGGGAACGGGACAGGGAAGGACTAATGAAAAACTGTTTTTT
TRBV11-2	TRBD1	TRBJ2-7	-	CASSRDRTTGEQYF	TGTGCCAGCAGCCGGGACAGGACTACGGGAGAGCAGTACTTC
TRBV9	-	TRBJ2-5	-	CASSDGRALQETQYF	TGTGCCAGCAGCGATGGCAGGGCCCTCCAAGAGACCCAGTACTTC
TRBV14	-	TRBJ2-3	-	CASSPLRGTITDTQYF	TGTGCCAGCAGCCCCTTGCGGGGAACTATCACAGATACGCAGTATTTT
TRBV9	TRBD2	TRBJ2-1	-	CASSSSGRGGDEQFF	TGTGCCAGCAGCTCTAGCGGGAGAGGTGGTGATGAGCAGTTCTTC
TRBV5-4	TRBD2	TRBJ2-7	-	CASSPGGLDYEQYF	TGTGCCAGCAGCCCGGGGGGACTTGACTACGAGCAGTACTTC
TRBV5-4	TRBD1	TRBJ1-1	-	CASSLLIGQATMNTEAFF	TGTGCCAGCAGCTTGCTCATTGGACAGGCCACTATGAACACTGAAGCTTTCTTT
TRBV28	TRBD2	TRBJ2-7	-	CASRELAGGPYEQYF	TGTGCCAGCAGAGAACTAGCGGGAGGTCCCTACGAGCAGTACTTC
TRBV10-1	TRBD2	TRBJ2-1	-	CASSDVGTSDYNEQFF	TGCGCCAGCAGTGATGTAGGGACTAGCGACTACAATGAGCAGTTCTTC
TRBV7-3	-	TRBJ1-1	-	CASSTRAGAEAFF	TGTGCCAGCAGCACCCGGGCGGGGGCTGAAGCTTTCTTT
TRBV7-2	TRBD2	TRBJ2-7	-	CASSPRASGEQYF	TGTGCCAGCAGCCCCCGGGCTAGCGGCGAGCAGTACTTC
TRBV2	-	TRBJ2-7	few	CASSVPGGVYTEQYF	TGTGCCAGCAGTGTGCCCGGGGGAGTTTATACCGAGCAGTACTTC
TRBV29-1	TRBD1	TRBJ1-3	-	CSVTTGGSNTIYF	TGCAGCGTTACAACAGGGGGATCAAACACCATATATTTT
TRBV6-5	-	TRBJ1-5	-	CASSLLNQPQHF	TGTGCCAGCAGCCTCCTCAATCAGCCCCAGCATTTT
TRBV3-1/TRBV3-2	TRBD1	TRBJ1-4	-	CASSPSLTGVTSNEKLFF	TGTGCCAGCAGCCCTTCTTTGACAGGGGTGACCTCTAATGAAAAACTGTTTTTT
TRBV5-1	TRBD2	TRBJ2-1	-	CASSLPSGSSYNEQFF	TGCGCCAGCAGCCTGCCTAGCGGGAGCTCCTACAATGAGCAGTTCTTC
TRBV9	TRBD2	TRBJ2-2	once	CASSSAGAVGTGELFF	TGTGCCAGCAGCTCAGCGGGAGCGGTGGGGACCGGGGAGCTGTTTTTT
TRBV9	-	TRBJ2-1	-	CASSVGGGMRSYNEQFF	TGTGCCAGCAGCGTAGGCGGCGGGATGCGCTCCTACAATGAGCAGTTCTTC
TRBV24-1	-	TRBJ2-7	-	CATSARGYEQYF	TGTGCCACCAGTGCTAGGGGCTACGAGCAGTACTTC
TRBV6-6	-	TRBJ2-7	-	CASSYSASYEQYF	TGTGCCAGCAGTTACTCTGCCAGTTACGAGCAGTACTTC
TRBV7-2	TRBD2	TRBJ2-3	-	CASSPGTSGRPIGDTQYF	TGTGCCAGCAGCCCCGGGACTAGCGGGAGGCCCATCGGGGATACGCAGTATTTT
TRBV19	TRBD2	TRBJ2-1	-	CATTRGLAGGINEQFF	TGTGCCACGACGCGGGGACTAGCGGGAGGCATCAATGAGCAGTTCTTC
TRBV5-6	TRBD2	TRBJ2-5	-	CASSGTSGRAGETQYF	TGTGCCAGCAGCGGGACTAGCGGGAGGGCCGGGGAGACCCAGTACTTC
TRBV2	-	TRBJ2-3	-	CASLARTSSTDTQYF	TGTGCCAGTTTAGCCAGGACTTCTAGCACAGATACGCAGTATTTT
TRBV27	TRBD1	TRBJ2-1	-	CASRYGQVKLDEQFF	TGTGCCAGCAGATACGGACAGGTCAAGCTCGATGAGCAGTTCTTC